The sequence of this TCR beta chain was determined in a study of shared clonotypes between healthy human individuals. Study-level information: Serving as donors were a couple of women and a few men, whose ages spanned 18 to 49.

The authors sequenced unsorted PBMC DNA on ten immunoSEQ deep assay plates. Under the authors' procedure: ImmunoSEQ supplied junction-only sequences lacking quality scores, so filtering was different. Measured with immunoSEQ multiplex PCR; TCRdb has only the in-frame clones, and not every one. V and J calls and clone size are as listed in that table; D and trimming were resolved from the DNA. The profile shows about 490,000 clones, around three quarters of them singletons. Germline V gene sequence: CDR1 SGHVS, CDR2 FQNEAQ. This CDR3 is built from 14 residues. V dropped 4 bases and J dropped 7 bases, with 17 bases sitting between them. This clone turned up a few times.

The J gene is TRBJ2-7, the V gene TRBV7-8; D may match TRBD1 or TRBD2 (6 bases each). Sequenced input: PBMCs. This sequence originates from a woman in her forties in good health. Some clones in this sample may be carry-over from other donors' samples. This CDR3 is CASSSTRGGTEQYF. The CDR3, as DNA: TGTGCCAGCAGCTCAACCAGGGGAGGTACGGAGCAGTACTTC.